This passage covers 11 T cell receptor beta chains from one sample sequenced in a study of T cells in localized non-small cell lung cancer. Method: immunoSEQ multiplex PCR; TCRdb's copy keeps in-frame clones and lacks some. The sample consists of thousands of clones, 15% of them appearing once. Sequenced material: normal lung tissue next to the tumor, taken before any cancer treatment. The receptors stem from a male donor older than 55 with stage II squamous cell lung carcinoma.

Judged by abundance, this clone is medium-sized. J is TRBJ1-2 and V is TRBV11-3, with TRBD1 matching 8 bases. Germline CDR1 SGHNT, CDR2 YENEEA. The CDR3 totals 16 residues. V lost 2 bases, J lost 3 bases, and 8 bases stayed unmatched. CDR3 amino acids: CASSLSGTGRDYGYTF. The CDR3 DNA reads TGTGCCAGCAGCTTATCCGGGACAGGTCGAGACTATGGCTACACCTTC.

To note about this clone: Germline and junction disagree at one end, which may indicate a read error. The chain employs TRBV23-1 and TRBJ2-5; 10 nucleotides line up with TRBD2. TRBV23-1 is classed as an ORF, of uncertain function. The CDR3 spans 13 residues. The CDR3 is CASSQDIAGGPNF. The DNA for the CDR3 is TGCGCCAGCAGCCAAGATATAGCGGGGGGTCCTAACTTC.

The table lists this clone with a few counts. This sequence joins TRBV23-1 and TRBJ1-4, with TRBD1 as a possible D gene (5 bases). TRBV23-1 is given ORF status, its function remaining uncertain. The CDR3 is 13 amino acids. The V gene lost 6 bases and the J gene lost 14 bases, with 19 bases spanning the gap. The CDR3 is CASSQDRDGGLFF. The CDR3 nucleotides are TGCGCCAGCAGCCAAGATCGGGACGGAGGGCTGTTTTTT.

This clone turned up a few times. The chain is built from TRBV6-8 and TRBJ1-1; D not resolved. The CDR3 is 12 amino acids. Trimming stripped 10 bases from V and 8 bases from J, with 17 bases between. Germline CDR1 MNHGY, CDR2 SAAAGT. CDR3 coding DNA: TGTGCCATCAGCCCCCCAGGCGGAGAAGCTTTCTTT. Protein sequence: CAISPPGGEAFF.

This clone has a handful of counts. The chain has TRBV28 and TRBJ1-1; tentatively, D is TRBD1 (6 bases). This CDR3 contains 15 residues. Germline assignment: CDR1 MDHEN and CDR2 SYDVKM. Trimming stripped 2 bases from V and 0 bases from J, with 10 bases between. CDR3 sequence reads: CASSLGDRMNTEAFF. The CDR3 coding sequence is TGTGCCAGCAGTTTAGGTGACAGGATGAACACTGAAGCTTTCTTT.

The chain uses TRBV1 and TRBJ2-2; the D call of TRBD1 is as the table states it, not checked on the DNA. TRBV1 is recorded as a pseudogene. The CDR3 length is 15 residues. The CDR3 spells CASSQDRGNTGELFF. For the CDR3, the DNA is TGCGCCAGCAGCCAAGACAGGGGGAACACCGGGGAGCTGTTTTTT.

The chain combines TRBV6-8 with TRBJ2-6; the D call may be TRBD1 or TRBD2 (6 bases each). Germline CDR1 and CDR2: MNHGY and SAAAGT. This CDR3 spans 21 amino acids. The germline V and J ends were trimmed by 6 bases and 3 bases, with 30 bases remaining between them. In DNA form, the CDR3 reads TGTGCCAGCAGGTGGAGGGGTAGGGGGACCCATTCCCTTAGTGGGGCCAACGTCCTGACTTTC. This codes for CASRWRGRGTHSLSGANVLTF.

The chain's CDR3 is CASSLGLPGQGSDTQYF. The CDR3 DNA follows: TGTGCCAGCTCACTAGGGCTACCGGGACAGGGGTCAGATACGCAGTATTTT. The J gene is TRBJ2-3, the V gene TRBV18, with TRBD1 matching over 10 bases. The CDR3 totals 17 residues. Germline loops: CDR1 KGHSH, CDR2 LQKENI. V lost 4 bases to trimming and J lost 4 bases; unmatched junction nucleotides: 11.

This clone appeared a few times. CDR3: CASSPTGGYRSYNEQFF. The DNA of the CDR3 is TGTGCCAGCAGTCCCACCGGGGGGTATCGGTCCTACAATGAGCAGTTCTTC. V usage is TRBV6-8 and J usage is TRBJ2-1, with 7 bases aligning to TRBD2. CDR3 length: 17 amino acids. Germline values: CDR1 MNHGY, CDR2 SAAAGT. Unmatched junction bases numbered 11, after V lost 5 bases and J lost 1 base.

This clone was detected only a few times. The CDR3 loop reads CASSLGPRVGAKNIQYF. The CDR3 DNA reads as TGCGCCAGCAGCTTAGGACCACGGGTTGGAGCCAAAAACATTCAGTACTTC. V gene TRBV5-1 combines with J gene TRBJ2-4; D remains ambiguous. The CDR3 runs 17 residues. The V and J ends lost 2 bases and 0 bases respectively, with 15 bases between them. The V gene's germline CDR1 is SGHRS and CDR2 YFSETQ.

This clone was observed a handful of times. This chain uses TRBV19 with TRBJ2-7, with D hard to call. This CDR3 is 14 amino acids long. V was pared by 5 bases and J by 2 bases, with 13 bases between. Germline V gene lookup returns CDR1 LNHDA and CDR2 SQIVND (reference sequence). CDR3 DNA sequence: TGTGCCAGTAGTCCGGGTCACGGGCCCTACGAGCAGTACTTC. Its protein is CASSPGHGPYEQYF.